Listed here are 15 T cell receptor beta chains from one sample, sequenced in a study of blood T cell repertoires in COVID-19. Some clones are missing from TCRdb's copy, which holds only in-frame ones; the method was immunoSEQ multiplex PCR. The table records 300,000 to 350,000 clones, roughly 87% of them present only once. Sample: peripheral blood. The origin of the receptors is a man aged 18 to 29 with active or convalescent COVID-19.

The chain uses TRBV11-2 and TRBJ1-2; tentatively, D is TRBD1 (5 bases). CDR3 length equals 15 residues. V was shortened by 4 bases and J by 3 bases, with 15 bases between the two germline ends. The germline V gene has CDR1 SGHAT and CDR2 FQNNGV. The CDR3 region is CASSSPQQEYYGYTF. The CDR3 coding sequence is TGTGCCAGCAGCTCACCACAACAGGAATACTATGGCTACACCTTC.

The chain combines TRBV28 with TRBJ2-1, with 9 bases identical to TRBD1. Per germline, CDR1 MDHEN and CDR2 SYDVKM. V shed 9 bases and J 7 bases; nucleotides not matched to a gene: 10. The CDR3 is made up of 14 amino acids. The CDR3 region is CASLGTGFKNEQFF. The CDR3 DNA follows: TGTGCCAGTCTCGGGACAGGGTTCAAAAATGAGCAGTTCTTC.

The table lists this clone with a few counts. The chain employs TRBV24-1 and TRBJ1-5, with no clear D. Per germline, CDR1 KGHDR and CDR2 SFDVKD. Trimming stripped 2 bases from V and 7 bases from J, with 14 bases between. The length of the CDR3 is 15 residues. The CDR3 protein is CATSDSRRAGQPQHF. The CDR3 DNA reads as TGTGCCACCAGTGATTCCCGACGGGCGGGGCAGCCCCAGCATTTT.

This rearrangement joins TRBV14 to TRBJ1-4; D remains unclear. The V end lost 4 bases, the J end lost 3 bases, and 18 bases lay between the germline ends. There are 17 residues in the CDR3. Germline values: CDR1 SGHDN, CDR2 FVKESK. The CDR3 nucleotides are TGTGCCAGCAGCCCCTTTATGCGAGGAACGGCTAATGAAAAACTGTTTTTT. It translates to CASSPFMRGTANEKLFF.

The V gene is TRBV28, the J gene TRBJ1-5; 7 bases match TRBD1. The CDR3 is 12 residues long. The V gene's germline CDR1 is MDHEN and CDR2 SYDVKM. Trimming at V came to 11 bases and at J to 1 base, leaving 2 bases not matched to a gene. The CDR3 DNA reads TGTGCCCAGGGGGAGAGCAATCAGCCCCAGCATTTT. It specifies CAQGESNQPQHF.

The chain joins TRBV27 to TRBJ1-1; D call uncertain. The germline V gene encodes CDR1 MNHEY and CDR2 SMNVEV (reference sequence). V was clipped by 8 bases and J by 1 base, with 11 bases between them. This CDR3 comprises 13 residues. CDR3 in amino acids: CASRVGGNTEAFF. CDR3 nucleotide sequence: TGTGCCAGCCGGGTGGGAGGGAACACTGAAGCTTTCTTT.

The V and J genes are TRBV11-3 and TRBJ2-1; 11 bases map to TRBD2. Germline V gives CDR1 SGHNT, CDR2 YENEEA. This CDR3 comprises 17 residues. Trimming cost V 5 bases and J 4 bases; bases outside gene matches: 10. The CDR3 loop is CASSHAPTSGTYNEQFF. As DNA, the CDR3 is TGTGCCAGCAGCCACGCCCCGACTAGCGGGACGTACAATGAGCAGTTCTTC.

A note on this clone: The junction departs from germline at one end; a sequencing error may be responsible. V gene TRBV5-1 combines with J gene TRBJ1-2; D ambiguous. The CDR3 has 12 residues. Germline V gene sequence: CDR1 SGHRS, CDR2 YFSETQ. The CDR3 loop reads CASSQSPGKRSF. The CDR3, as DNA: TGCGCCAGCAGTCAGAGTCCCGGGAAGAGGAGCTTC.

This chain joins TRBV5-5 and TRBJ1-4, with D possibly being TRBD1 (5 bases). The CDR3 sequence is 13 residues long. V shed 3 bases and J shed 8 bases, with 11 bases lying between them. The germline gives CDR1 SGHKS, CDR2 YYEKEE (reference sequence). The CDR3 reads CASSSWGGEKLFF. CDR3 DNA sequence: TGTGCCAGCAGCTCATGGGGGGGAGAAAAACTGTTTTTT. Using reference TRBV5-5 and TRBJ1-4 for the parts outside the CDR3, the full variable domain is DAGVTQSPTHLIKTRGQQVTLRCSPISGHKSVSWYQQVLGQGPQFIFQYYEKEERGRGNFPDRFSARQFPNYSSELNVNALLLGDSALYLCASSSWGGEKLFFGSGTQLSVL.

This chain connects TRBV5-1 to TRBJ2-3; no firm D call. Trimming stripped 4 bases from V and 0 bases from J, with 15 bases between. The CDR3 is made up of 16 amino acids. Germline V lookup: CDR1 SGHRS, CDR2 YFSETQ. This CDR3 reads CASSLGLDTSTDTQYF. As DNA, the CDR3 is TGCGCCAGCAGCCTCGGGTTAGATACTAGCACAGATACGCAGTATTTT.

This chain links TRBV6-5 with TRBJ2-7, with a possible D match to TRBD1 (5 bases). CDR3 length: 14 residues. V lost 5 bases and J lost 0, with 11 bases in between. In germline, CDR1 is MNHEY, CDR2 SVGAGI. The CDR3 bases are TGTGCCAGCAGTCCATCTGACAGCTCCTACGAGCAGTACTTC. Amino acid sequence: CASSPSDSSYEQYF.

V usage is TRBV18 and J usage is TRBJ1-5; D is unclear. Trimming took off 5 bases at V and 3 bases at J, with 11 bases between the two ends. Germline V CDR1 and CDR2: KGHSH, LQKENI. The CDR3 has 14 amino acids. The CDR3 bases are TGTGCCAGCTCAGATTACGGGGACAATCAGCCCCAGCATTTT. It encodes CASSDYGDNQPQHF.

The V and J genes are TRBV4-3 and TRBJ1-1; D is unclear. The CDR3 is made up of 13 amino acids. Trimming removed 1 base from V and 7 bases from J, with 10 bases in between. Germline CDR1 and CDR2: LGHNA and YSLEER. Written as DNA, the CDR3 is TGCGCCAGCAGCCAAGTAGTACGGGATGAAGCTTTCTTT. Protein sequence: CASSQVVRDEAFF.

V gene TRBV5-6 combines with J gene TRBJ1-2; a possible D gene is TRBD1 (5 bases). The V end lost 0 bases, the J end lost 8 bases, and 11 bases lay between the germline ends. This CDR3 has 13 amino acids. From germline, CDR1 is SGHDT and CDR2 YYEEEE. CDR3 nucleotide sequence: TGTGCCAGCAGCTTGGGTCGGCAGGGCGGCTACACCTTC. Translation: CASSLGRQGGYTF.

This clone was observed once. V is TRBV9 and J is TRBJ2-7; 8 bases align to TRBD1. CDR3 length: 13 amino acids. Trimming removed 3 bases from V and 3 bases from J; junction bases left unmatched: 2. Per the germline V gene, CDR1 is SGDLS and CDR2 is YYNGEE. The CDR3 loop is CASSAGTGYEQYF. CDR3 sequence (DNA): TGTGCCAGCAGCGCCGGGACAGGCTACGAGCAGTACTTC.